The rows below give T cell receptor beta chains drawn from one sample of a study of T-cell reconstitution after alpha-beta-depleted transplantation in children. TCRdb called the PCR reads again in MiXCR, with one record for every CDR3 protein. The sample lists about 610,000 distinct CDR3 sequences; about 10% were seen once. This sample comprised PBMCs from the stem cell graft donor, obtained from the stem cell graft. These TCRs come from a human donor who donated a stem cell graft to a child with acute myeloid leukemia. Each CDR3 is given with its conserved first and last residue. The D gene is left open where the match is weak. Clone size is shown for a subset of rows, as once, few, many or a class of expanded clone.

clone_size	v_call	d_call	j_call	cdr3_nt	cdr3_aa
-	TRBV6-1	TRBD2	TRBJ2-1	TGTGCCAGCAGCCCTAGCGGGTTAAGCTCCTACAATGAGCAGTTCTTC	CASSPSGLSSYNEQFF
-	TRBV6-2/TRBV6-3	TRBD2	TRBJ2-2	TGTGCCAGCGAACGCGGGTTACTCGAGCGGGAGGGCCCGGCAGACGGGGAGCTGTTTTTT	CASERGLLEREGPADGELFF
many	TRBV5-6	-	TRBJ2-1	TGTGCCAGCAGCTTGGGAAATGGGTTTTGGGATGAGCAGTTCTTC	CASSLGNGFWDEQFF
-	TRBV7-6	TRBD2	TRBJ2-7	TGTGCCAGCAGCTTAGAAGAGCGGGACTCCTACGAGCAGTACTTC	CASSLEERDSYEQYF
-	TRBV20-1	-	TRBJ2-2	TGCAGTGCCCCCCGGCGCGCCGGGGAGCTGTTTTTT	CSAPRRAGELFF
many	TRBV11-2	-	TRBJ2-1	TGTGCCAGCAGCCGCAGCGGTCACTCCTACAATGAGCAGTTCTTC	CASSRSGHSYNEQFF
few	TRBV7-2	TRBD2	TRBJ2-2	TGTGCCAGCAGCCTCTGGCTAGCGGAGAACACCGGGGAGCTGTTTTTT	CASSLWLAENTGELFF
-	TRBV28	-	TRBJ2-3	TGTGCCAGCAGTTCCTGGGGCGGGACTGTCACAGATACGCAGTATTTT	CASSSWGGTVTDTQYF
many	TRBV28	-	TRBJ1-1	TGTGCCAGCAGTCTCATGGACCAAGCTTTCTTT	CASSLMDQAFF
many	TRBV20-1	-	TRBJ1-2	TGCAGTGCTAGAATTGACAGGCTTCTTTCGAGCTACACCTTC	CSARIDRLLSSYTF
few	TRBV6-2/TRBV6-3	-	TRBJ1-5	TGTGCCAGCACTTCTGCCAGGTTACCGAGCAATCAGCCCCAGCATTTT	CASTSARLPSNQPQHF
-	TRBV7-3	-	TRBJ2-3	TGTGCCAGCAGCTTACTAGCTCCAGGGAAAGATACGCAGTATTTT	CASSLLAPGKDTQYF
-	TRBV5-1	-	TRBJ2-7	TGCGCCAGCAGAGGGATTAGCTCCTACGAGCAGTACTTC	CASRGISSYEQYF
-	TRBV11-3	TRBD1	TRBJ2-1	TGTGCCAGCAGCCAGACCTCCGGGACAGGCCTCTACAATGAGCAGTTCTTC	CASSQTSGTGLYNEQFF
-	TRBV20-1	-	TRBJ2-1	TGCAGTGCTAGCCAGATGGGGCGCAACAATGAGCAGTTCTTC	CSASQMGRNNEQFF
few	TRBV7-3	-	TRBJ2-1	TGTGCCAGCAGCTTAAGGGCTAGCGTAAGTGAGCAGTTCTTC	CASSLRASVSEQFF
few	TRBV7-8	-	TRBJ2-7	TGTGCCAGCAGCTTATTCACCCGGTCCTACGAGCAGTACTTC	CASSLFTRSYEQYF
-	TRBV6-1	-	TRBJ1-2	TGTGCCAGCAGTGAATTGGGCAGGGAGAGCTATGGCTACACCTTC	CASSELGRESYGYTF
-	TRBV2	-	TRBJ2-7	TGTGCCAGTGGCCCGGGGCTTTACGAGCAGTACTTC	CASGPGLYEQYF
few	TRBV4-3	TRBD2	TRBJ2-3	TGCGCCAGCAGCCATTTGCTAGCGGGAGAGGTGGCCGACACAGATACGCAGTATTTT	CASSHLLAGEVADTDTQYF
many	TRBV20-1	-	TRBJ1-2	TGCAGTGCTAGAGATTGGGCAGGGAATGGCTACACCTTC	CSARDWAGNGYTF
many	TRBV29-1	TRBD2	TRBJ2-5	TGCAGCGTTGAAACCTGGACTAGTCAAGAGACCCAGTACTTC	CSVETWTSQETQYF
few	TRBV19	-	TRBJ1-1	TGTGCCAGTAGTATTCCCCGGGGAGAAGCTTTCTTT	CASSIPRGEAFF
-	TRBV20-1	-	TRBJ2-5	TGCAGTGCTACCCCAGACCGGGAGCCAAGAGGACAAGAGACCCAGTACTTC	CSATPDREPRGQETQYF
few	TRBV7-2	-	TRBJ2-7	TGTGCCAGCAGCGAGGTAAACTCACTCTACGAGCAGTACTTC	CASSEVNSLYEQYF
few	TRBV5-1	TRBD2	TRBJ2-3	TGCGCCAGCAGCTTGGTTGGGACTAGCGGGAGTTCGGCAGATACGCAGTATTTT	CASSLVGTSGSSADTQYF
few	TRBV4-3	TRBD2	TRBJ2-5	TGCGCCAGCAGCCAAAAGACTAGCGGGACTCAAGAGACCCAGTACTTC	CASSQKTSGTQETQYF
few	TRBV12-3/TRBV12-4	TRBD2	TRBJ2-7	TGTGCCAGCAGTTCCTTAGCGGGGACGGGTAGGGGTTCTTTAGACGAGCAGTACTTC	CASSSLAGTGRGSLDEQYF
-	TRBV7-3	-	TRBJ2-3	TGTGCCAGCAACCGTCGGGAGAGTATCGATACGCAGTATTTT	CASNRRESIDTQYF
-	TRBV7-9	TRBD2	TRBJ2-2	TGTGCCGGCTGGGAGGGCCCCAGCACCGGGGAGCTGTTTTTT	CAGWEGPSTGELFF
few	TRBV30	-	TRBJ2-7	TGTGCCTGGAGAGACAGGAGCTCCTACGAGCAGTACTTC	CAWRDRSSYEQYF
-	TRBV3-1	TRBD2	TRBJ2-7	TGTGCCACCGAAGCGGGAGATACCTACGAGCAGTACTTC	CATEAGDTYEQYF
-	TRBV20-1	-	TRBJ2-1	TGCAGTGCGCAATATCCCAGTGGGTACAATGAGCAGTTCTTC	CSAQYPSGYNEQFF
few	TRBV6-5	TRBD2	TRBJ2-7	TGTGCCAGCAGTTACAGGGGACTAGCGGGCAGCTACGAGCAGTACTTC	CASSYRGLAGSYEQYF
few	TRBV14	TRBD1	TRBJ2-1	TGTGCCAGCAGCCAAGGATCGGGACAGGGAACATACAATGAGCAGTTCTTC	CASSQGSGQGTYNEQFF
-	TRBV7-9	TRBD1	TRBJ2-2	TGTGCCAGCAGAGGGACAGGGGCCACCGGGGAGCTGTTTTTT	CASRGTGATGELFF
few	TRBV20-1	-	TRBJ1-1	TGCAGTGCTAGAGGTGGGGGGGGCGAATCTCTGAACACTGAAGCTTTCTTT	CSARGGGGESLNTEAFF
-	TRBV20-1	TRBD2	TRBJ2-1	TGCAGTGCTGACCCTGCCCATAAAAGCGGGAGAGGTGGCAATGAGCAGTTCTTC	CSADPAHKSGRGGNEQFF
few	TRBV9	TRBD2	TRBJ2-1	TGTGCCAGCAGCGTAGCCGTAGCGGGCACAGACAATGAGCAGTTCTTC	CASSVAVAGTDNEQFF
many	TRBV6-1	TRBD1	TRBJ2-7	TGTGCCAGCACTGGGACAGGTAGATCCTACGAGCAGTACTTC	CASTGTGRSYEQYF
many	TRBV7-2	-	TRBJ1-4	TGTGCCAGCAGCTTAACGGGGTTCACTAATGAAAAACTGTTTTTT	CASSLTGFTNEKLFF
-	TRBV24-1	-	TRBJ2-2	TGTGCCACCGCCGAGGCGGGATTTACCGGGGAGCTGTTTTTT	CATAEAGFTGELFF
many	TRBV11-2	TRBD1	TRBJ2-5	TGTGCCAGCAGCCCTCACTGGACAGGTTGGGGACAAGAGACCCAGTACTTC	CASSPHWTGWGQETQYF